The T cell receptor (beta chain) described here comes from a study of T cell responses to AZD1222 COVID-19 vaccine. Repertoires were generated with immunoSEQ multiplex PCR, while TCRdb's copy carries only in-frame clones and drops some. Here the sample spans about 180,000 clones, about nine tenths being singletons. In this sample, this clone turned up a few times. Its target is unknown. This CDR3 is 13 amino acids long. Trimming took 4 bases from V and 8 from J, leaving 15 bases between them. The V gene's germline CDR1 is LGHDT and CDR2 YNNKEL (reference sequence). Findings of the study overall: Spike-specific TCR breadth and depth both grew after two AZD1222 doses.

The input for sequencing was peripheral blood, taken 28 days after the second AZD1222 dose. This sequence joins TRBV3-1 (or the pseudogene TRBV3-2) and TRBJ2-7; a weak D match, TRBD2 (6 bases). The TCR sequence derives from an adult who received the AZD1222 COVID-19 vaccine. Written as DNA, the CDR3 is TGTGCCAGCAGCCCCTATGCCGGGGGACAGCAGTACTTC. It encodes CASSPYAGGQQYF.